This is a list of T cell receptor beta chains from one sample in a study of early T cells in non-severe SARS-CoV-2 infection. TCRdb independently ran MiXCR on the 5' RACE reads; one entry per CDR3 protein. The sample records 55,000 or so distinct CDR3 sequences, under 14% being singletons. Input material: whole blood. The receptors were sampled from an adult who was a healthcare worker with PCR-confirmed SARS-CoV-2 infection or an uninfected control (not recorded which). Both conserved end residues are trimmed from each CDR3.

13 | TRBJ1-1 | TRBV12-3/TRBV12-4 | ASSLDTTSLTEAF
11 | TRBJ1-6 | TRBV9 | ASSDRAGSPLH
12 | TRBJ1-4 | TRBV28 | ASQGSETNEKLF
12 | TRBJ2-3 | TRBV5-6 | ASEAGPSTDTQY
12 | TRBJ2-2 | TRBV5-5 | ASLGPTNTGELF
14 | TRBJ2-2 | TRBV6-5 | ATSLFAGLNTGELF
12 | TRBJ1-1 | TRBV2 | ASRYRDGGTEAF
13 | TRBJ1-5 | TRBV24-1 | ATSDPGTSNQPQH
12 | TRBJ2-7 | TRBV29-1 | SVVVLTMSYEQY
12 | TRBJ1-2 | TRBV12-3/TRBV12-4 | ASSPTGGGYGYT
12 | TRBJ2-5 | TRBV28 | ASTTRQGGETQY
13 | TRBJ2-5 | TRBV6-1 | ASSAGQGYGETQY
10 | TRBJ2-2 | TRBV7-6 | ASSLEGGELF
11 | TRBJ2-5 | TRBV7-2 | ASTRGQLETQY
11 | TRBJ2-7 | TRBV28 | ASSLSGPYEQY
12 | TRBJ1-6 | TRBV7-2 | ASSLGPSPSALH
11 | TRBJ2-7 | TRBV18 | ASSPRRGSEQY
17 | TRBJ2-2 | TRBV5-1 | ASSLFPMGQTSNTGELF
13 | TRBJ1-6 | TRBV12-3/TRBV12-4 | ASSPGQFGDSPLH
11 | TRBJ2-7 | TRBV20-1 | SAGRLDTYEQY
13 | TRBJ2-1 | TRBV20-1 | SAELADNSYNEQF
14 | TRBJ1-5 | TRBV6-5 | ASSRTGGSSNQPQH
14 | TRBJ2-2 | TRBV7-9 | ASSLRSGITTGELF
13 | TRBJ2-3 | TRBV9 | ASSPRQGATDTQY
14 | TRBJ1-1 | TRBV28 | ASSPHSGDMNTEAF
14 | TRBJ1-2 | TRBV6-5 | ASSYGQGASLYGYT
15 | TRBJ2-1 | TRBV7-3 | ASSSSQDRDSYNEQF
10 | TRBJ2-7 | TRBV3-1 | ASSQVVGEQY
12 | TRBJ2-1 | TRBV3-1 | ASSPSGGPREQF
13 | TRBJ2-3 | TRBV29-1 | SVSLHGTSADTQY
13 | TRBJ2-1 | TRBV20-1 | SARSPGTSQGEQF
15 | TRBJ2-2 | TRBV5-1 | ASGWGTGQANTGELF
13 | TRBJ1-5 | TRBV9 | ASSAGQGGNQPQH
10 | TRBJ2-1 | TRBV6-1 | ASSGRVNEQF
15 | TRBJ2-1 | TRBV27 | ASGGQGVWGSYNEQF
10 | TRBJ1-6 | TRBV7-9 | ASSLGNSPLH
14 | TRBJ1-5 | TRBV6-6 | ASSPLPAGANQPQH
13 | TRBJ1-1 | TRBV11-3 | ASSLGGTANTEAF
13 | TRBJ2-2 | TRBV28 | AILGGLANTGELF
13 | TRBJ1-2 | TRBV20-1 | SARKPPGDNYGYT
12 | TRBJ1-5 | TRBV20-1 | SARDGRLNQPQH
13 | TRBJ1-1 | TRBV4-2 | ASSPGQGMNTEAF
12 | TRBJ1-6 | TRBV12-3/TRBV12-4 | ASSSGSPSSPLH
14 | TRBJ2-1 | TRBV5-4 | ASSQVFGVSYNEQF
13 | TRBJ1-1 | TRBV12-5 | ASGSSGTGNTEAF
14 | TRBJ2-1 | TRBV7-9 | ASSLGWDSGLYEQF
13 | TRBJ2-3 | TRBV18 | ASSPRTGATDTQY
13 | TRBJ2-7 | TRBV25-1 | ASSESTSGPYEQY
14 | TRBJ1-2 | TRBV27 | ASSHNLQAINYGYT
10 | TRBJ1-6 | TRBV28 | ASSLMGEVAS
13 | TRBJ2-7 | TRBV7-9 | ASSLAAGGQDEQY
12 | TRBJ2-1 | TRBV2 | ASSPTPTTNEQF
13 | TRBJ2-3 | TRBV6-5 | ASTPAGGRIDTQY